These T cell receptor beta chains were read from a single sample in a study of shared clonotypes between healthy human individuals. Profiling relied on immunoSEQ multiplex PCR, and the TCRdb table lists in-frame clones only, not all of them. The sample lists hundreds of thousands of clones, 55% to 85% occurring once. The sequenced sample consisted of memory CD4+ T cells sorted from blood. Source of these receptors: a young woman in good health. Each CDR3 is given with its conserved first and last residue. Each record gives: D gene, J gene, V gene, clone size, CDR3 protein, CDR3 DNA. A D gene is named only where the DNA matches it firmly. Size is omitted from some rows. Given values are once, few, many or a class for expanded clones.

>TRBD1|TRBJ2-3|TRBV6-4|NA
CASSEGQGPDTQYF
TGTGCCAGCAGTGAGGGACAGGGGCCAGATACGCAGTATTTT
>NA|TRBJ2-7|TRBV10-3|NA
CAISDRDYEQYF
TGTGCCATCAGTGACCGGGACTACGAGCAGTACTTC
>TRBD2|TRBJ2-7|TRBV9|NA
CASSVHSGPSYEQYF
TGTGCCAGCAGCGTACATAGCGGGCCTTCCTACGAGCAGTACTTC
>TRBD1|TRBJ2-2|TRBV30|NA
CAWKGQANTGELFF
TGTGCCTGGAAGGGACAGGCGAACACCGGGGAGCTGTTTTTT
>TRBD1|TRBJ2-7|TRBV19|few
CASSSQGADYEQYF
TGTGCCAGTAGTTCACAGGGGGCGGACTACGAGCAGTACTTC
>NA|TRBJ2-7|TRBV10-3|NA
CAISRSDSQGVQYF
TGTGCCATCAGTAGGTCGGACAGCCAAGGAGTGCAGTACTTC
>TRBD1|TRBJ2-7|TRBV2|NA
CASVSSRGQGTYEQYF
TGTGCCAGCGTGAGCAGTCGTGGACAGGGCACCTACGAGCAGTACTTC
>TRBD2|TRBJ2-3|TRBV4-2|NA
CASSQLILAGASVGASTDTQYF
TGTGCCAGCAGCCAACTTATTCTAGCGGGAGCCTCCGTCGGTGCGAGCACAGATACGCAGTATTTT
>NA|TRBJ1-2|TRBV5-1|NA
CASSPGFDGNYGYTF
TGCGCCAGCAGCCCCGGATTTGACGGGAACTATGGCTACACCTTC
>NA|TRBJ2-7|TRBV21-1|once
CASSTMESGSYEQYF
TGTGCCAGCAGCACCATGGAGAGCGGCTCCTACGAGCAGTACTTC
>NA|TRBJ2-2|TRBV7-9|NA
CASSLGIGGKTGELFF
TGTGCCAGCAGCTTAGGAATCGGCGGGAAAACCGGGGAGCTGTTTTTT